This T cell receptor beta chain comes out of a study of patients and donors after allogeneic stem cell transplantation. TCRdb re-derived calls from the RT-PCR reads in MiXCR, one entry per CDR3 protein. Of about 200,000 distinct CDR3 sequences in the sample, roughly 38% were seen once. This TCR derives from a human donor who was either an allogeneic HSCT recipient or a stem cell or donor lymphocyte infusion donor (not recorded which). It is not recorded whose cells these are; they may come from a transplant donor. Sequencing used blood, either unsorted or a sorted T cell fraction (not recorded which).

The CDR3 is CSAPGPLNTEAFF. In DNA form, the CDR3 reads TGCAGTGCCCCGGGGCCCTTGAACACTGAAGCTTTCTTT. The V gene is TRBV20-1, the J gene TRBJ1-1; TRBD1 is a possible D gene (5 bases). V dropped 6 bases and J dropped 0 bases, with 11 bases sitting between them. This CDR3 is built from 13 residues. Germline CDR1 reads DFQATT; CDR2 reads SNEGSKA (reference sequence).